These T cell receptor beta chains were read from a single sample in a study of T-cell memory formation after mild COVID-19. TCRdb fed the 5' RACE reads into MiXCR, producing one record per CDR3 protein. The data contain fewer than 700,000 distinct CDR3 sequences, less than 25% of them singletons. The sample consisted of PBMCs or a T cell subset sorted from them (not recorded which). The receptors shown here come from an adult woman who had mild COVID-19 (a few samples of this study predate the infection). Cell type and time point are not known. CDR3s leave out the opening cysteine and the closing phenylalanine or tryptophan.

>TRBV6-5|TRBJ2-2
ASSATGGLSTGELF
>TRBV29-1|TRBJ2-3
SAWAGSDTQY
>TRBV27|TRBJ1-5
ASSSWDRGLRAIQPQH
>TRBV7-3|TRBJ2-1
ASSQTGLATGEQF
>TRBV19|TRBJ2-5
ASSIYRGQGETQY
>TRBV7-6|TRBJ1-1
ASSPLGVMNTEAF
>TRBV5-1|TRBJ2-2
ASSAGLAGGPAGELF
>TRBV5-1|TRBJ2-5
ASSLGGLVSETQY
>TRBV4-2|TRBJ2-5
ASSQGNGSAVPQTQY
>TRBV18|TRBJ1-2
ASSGTDVVGYT
>TRBV29-1|TRBJ1-1
SVESLRSEAF
>TRBV4-1|TRBJ2-4
ASSQGPHRELAKNIQY
>TRBV11-3|TRBJ2-5
ASSPTSGLAGVETQY
>TRBV5-1|TRBJ2-7
ASSSTNGGIGWDEQY
>TRBV5-6|TRBJ2-7
ASSLFGGTGGYEQY
>TRBV9|TRBJ1-2
ASSEGTGNYGYT
>TRBV7-3|TRBJ2-1
ASSLSSGAEQF
>TRBV20-1|TRBJ1-5
SASPDVYGQPQH
>TRBV7-2|TRBJ2-2
ASSIVGRIESGELF
>TRBV21-1|TRBJ2-7
ASSPGTVLGEQY
>TRBV6-1|TRBJ2-3
ASSELGSTDTQY
>TRBV20-1|TRBJ2-1
SARLAGAVSEQF
>TRBV12-3/TRBV12-4|TRBJ1-1
ASSDSGPPEAF
>TRBV27|TRBJ2-2
ASSFGPNTGELF
>TRBV7-8|TRBJ1-1
ASSPRQGWGTEAF
>TRBV15|TRBJ1-5
ATSTDRGQPQH
>TRBV18|TRBJ2-1
ASCLSGAAEQF
>TRBV7-6|TRBJ1-1
ASSLTGGLNTEAF
>TRBV4-1|TRBJ2-7
ASSRKIGRDRGREQY
>TRBV20-1|TRBJ1-2
SARPYGTYPRGGYT
>TRBV6-5|TRBJ2-5
ASSPGPLKETQY
>TRBV20-1|TRBJ2-7
SARDKSAYEQY
>TRBV6-5|TRBJ1-1
ASRTGPNTEAF
>TRBV5-4|TRBJ2-2
ASSYMDRVSGELF
>TRBV7-9|TRBJ1-2
ASSQVSGYT
>TRBV27|TRBJ2-3
ASSPYTAWSTDTQY
>TRBV7-9|TRBJ2-7
ASDKGDRYEQY
>TRBV11-2|TRBJ2-7
ASSLLSAEY
>TRBV7-6|TRBJ2-7
ASSSQGRASYEQY
>TRBV11-2|TRBJ1-5
ASSLEASNQPQH
>TRBV7-8|TRBJ2-1
ASIYGGGDEQF
>TRBV24-1|TRBJ1-1
ATSDTGVEAF
>TRBV4-3|TRBJ2-4
ASSQGGTAKNIQY
>TRBV27|TRBJ2-3
ASRGLPIGTDTQY
>TRBV20-1|TRBJ2-3
SARVAGSTDTQY
>TRBV18|TRBJ1-5
ASSADRDVNYSNQPQH
>TRBV30|TRBJ2-3
AWRISINTQY
>TRBV11-1|TRBJ2-7
ASSLAGTGGWEQY
>TRBV18|TRBJ1-1
ASSPRRGVNTEAF
>TRBV3-1|TRBJ1-1
ASSLDRGRLSEAF
>TRBV6-2/TRBV6-3|TRBJ2-1
ASSSLTSGSYNEQF